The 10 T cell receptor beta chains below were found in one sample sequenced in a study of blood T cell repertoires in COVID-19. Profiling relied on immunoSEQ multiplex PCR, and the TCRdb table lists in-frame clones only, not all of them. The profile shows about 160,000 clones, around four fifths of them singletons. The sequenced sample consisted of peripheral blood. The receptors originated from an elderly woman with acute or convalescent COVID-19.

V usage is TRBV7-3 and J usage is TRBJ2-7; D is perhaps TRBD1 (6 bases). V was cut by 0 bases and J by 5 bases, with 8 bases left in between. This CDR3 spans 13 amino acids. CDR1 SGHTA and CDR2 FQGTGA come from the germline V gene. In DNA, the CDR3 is TGTGCCAGCAGCTTAACGGGGGCGGACGAGCAGTACTTC. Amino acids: CASSLTGADEQYF.

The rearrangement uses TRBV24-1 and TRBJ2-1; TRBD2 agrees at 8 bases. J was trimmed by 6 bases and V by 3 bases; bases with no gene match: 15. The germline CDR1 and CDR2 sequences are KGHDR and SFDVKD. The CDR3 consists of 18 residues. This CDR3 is CATSDRLGKREWVNEQFF. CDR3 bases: TGTGCCACCAGTGATCGATTGGGGAAGCGGGAGTGGGTCAATGAGCAGTTCTTC.

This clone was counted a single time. CDR3 sequence (DNA): TGTGCCAGCAGTTGGCGGGGGGGTCGCACAGATACGCAGTATTTT. Translated, it gives CASSWRGGRTDTQYF. V gene TRBV6-2 or TRBV6-3 combines with J gene TRBJ2-3; 9 bases map to TRBD2. Germline V CDR1 and CDR2: MNHEY, SVGEGT. V shed 4 bases, J shed 1 base, and the junction held 3 bases outside the gene matches. This CDR3 contains 15 residues.

In nucleotides, the CDR3 is TGTGCCAGCAGTCTTACAGGGGGGCAGGAAAAACTGTTTTTT. This sequence encodes CASSLTGGQEKLFF. The chain uses TRBV6-5 and TRBJ1-4; TRBD1 matches at 8 bases. There are 14 residues in the CDR3. V dropped 5 bases and J dropped 8; count of bases not matched to a gene: 7. CDR1 is MNHEY and CDR2 is SVGAGI in the germline V gene.

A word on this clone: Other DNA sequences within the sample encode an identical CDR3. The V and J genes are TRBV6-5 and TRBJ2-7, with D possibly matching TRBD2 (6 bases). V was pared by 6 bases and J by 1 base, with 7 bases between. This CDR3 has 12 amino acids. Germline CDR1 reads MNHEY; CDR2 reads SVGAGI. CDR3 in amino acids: CASRGGSYEQYF. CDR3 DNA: TGTGCCAGCAGGGGGGGTTCCTACGAGCAGTACTTC.

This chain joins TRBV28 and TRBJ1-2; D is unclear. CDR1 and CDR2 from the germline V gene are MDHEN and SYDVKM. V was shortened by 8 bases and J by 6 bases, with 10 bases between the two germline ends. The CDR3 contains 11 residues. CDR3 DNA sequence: TGTGCCAGCCTCACAAACGATGGCTACACCTTC. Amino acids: CASLTNDGYTF.

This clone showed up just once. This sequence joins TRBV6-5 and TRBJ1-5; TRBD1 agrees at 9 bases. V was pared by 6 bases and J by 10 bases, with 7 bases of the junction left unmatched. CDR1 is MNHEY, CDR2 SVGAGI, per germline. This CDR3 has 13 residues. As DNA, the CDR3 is TGTGCCAGCAGCGCGGGACAGGGACTTCCCCAGCATTTT. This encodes CASSAGQGLPQHF.

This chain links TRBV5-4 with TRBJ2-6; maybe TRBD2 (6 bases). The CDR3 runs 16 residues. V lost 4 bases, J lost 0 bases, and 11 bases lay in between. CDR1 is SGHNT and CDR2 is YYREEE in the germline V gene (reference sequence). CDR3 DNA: TGTGCCAGCAGCCGGGACTGGAACTCTGGGGCCAACGTCCTGACTTTC. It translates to CASSRDWNSGANVLTF.

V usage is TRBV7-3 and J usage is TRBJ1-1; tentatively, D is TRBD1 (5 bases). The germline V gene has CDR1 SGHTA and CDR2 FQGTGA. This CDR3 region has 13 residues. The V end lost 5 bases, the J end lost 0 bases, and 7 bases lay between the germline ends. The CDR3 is CASSVTVNTEAFF. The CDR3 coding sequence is TGTGCCAGCAGCGTGACAGTGAACACTGAAGCTTTCTTT.

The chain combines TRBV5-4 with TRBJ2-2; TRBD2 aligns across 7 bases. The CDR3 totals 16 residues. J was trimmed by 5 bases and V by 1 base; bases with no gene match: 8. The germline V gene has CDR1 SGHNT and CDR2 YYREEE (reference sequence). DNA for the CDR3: TGTGCCAGCAGCTTGTATTCGAGTAGCGGGACCGGGGAGCTGTTTTTT. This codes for CASSLYSSSGTGELFF.